This T cell receptor beta chain was sequenced in a study of T-cell reconstitution after alpha-beta-depleted transplantation in children. TCRbeta library construction was performed incorporating unique molecular identifiers. TCRdb re-called the PCR reads through MiXCR, storing one row per CDR3 protein. The data contain some 310,000 distinct CDR3 sequences, roughly 21% of them singletons. The V end was cut by 6 bases, the J end by 0 bases, with 11 bases between. This CDR3 is built from 14 residues. The table lists this clonotype with a few counts. Its antigen is currently unknown. Points from the study as a whole: Reported findings indicate that, about two months after transplant, alpha-beta T cells came from several hundred expanded clones, which were derived from non-depleted graft cells. Fresh T-cell production supplied most of the T-cell counts and diversity seen one year after transplant. Several patients had high TCRbeta diversity at day 60; it came from surviving recipient T cells and thymic progenitors.

Sequenced here: PBMCs, mostly from graft donor cells, sampled 180 days after TCRalphabeta/CD19-depleted stem cell transplant. V and J are TRBV12-3 or TRBV12-4 and TRBJ1-1; D unclear. This clonotype was sampled from a male patient aged 5 to 17 who had a stem cell transplant for acute lymphoblastic leukemia, so the T cells may come from the graft donor. This CDR3 is CASSLDWMNTEAFF. CDR3 in DNA: TGTGCCAGCAGCCTTGACTGGATGAACACTGAAGCTTTCTTT.